The rows below give T cell receptor beta chains drawn from one sample of a study of cytomegalovirus exposure and HLA in healthy donors. Clones were sequenced by immunoSEQ multiplex PCR, and TCRdb holds only the in-frame ones, with some missing. The table lists fewer than 200,000 clones, 80% to 90% of them singletons, with roughly 5.8% in the top ten. The sequencing sample was made of PBMCs. The receptor source for this set is a woman aged 25 to 39 in good health and CMV-seronegative. Both conserved end residues are part of each CDR3. A D gene is named only where the DNA matches it firmly. Clone size is given for some rows only: seen once, a few or many times, or a class if the clone is expanded.

V gene: TRBV5-1
J gene: TRBJ2-5
D gene: NA
clone size: NA
CDR3 protein: CASSFRGGGETQYF
CDR3 DNA: TGCGCCAGCAGCTTCAGGGGTGGTGGAGAGACCCAGTACTTC

V gene: TRBV5-4
J gene: TRBJ2-1
D gene: NA
clone size: NA
CDR3 protein: CASSFEVEQFF
CDR3 DNA: TGTGCCAGCAGCTTCGAGGTTGAGCAGTTCTTC

V gene: TRBV7-6
J gene: TRBJ1-4
D gene: NA
clone size: NA
CDR3 protein: CASSLVPQVGEKLFF
CDR3 DNA: TGTGCCAGCAGCTTAGTACCTCAAGTGGGTGAAAAACTGTTTTTT

V gene: TRBV27
J gene: TRBJ2-7
D gene: NA
clone size: NA
CDR3 protein: CASSLRADGTYEQYF
CDR3 DNA: TGTGCCAGCAGTTTAAGAGCGGACGGTACCTACGAGCAGTACTTC

V gene: TRBV7-2
J gene: TRBJ2-7
D gene: TRBD2
clone size: once
CDR3 protein: CASSLGFAGGLGEQYF
CDR3 DNA: TGTGCCAGCAGCTTAGGGTTCGCGGGGGGGCTAGGCGAGCAGTACTTC

V gene: TRBV2
J gene: TRBJ1-4
D gene: TRBD1
clone size: NA
CDR3 protein: CASSGRTGVNEKLFF
CDR3 DNA: TGTGCCAGCAGTGGCCGGACAGGGGTAAATGAAAAACTGTTTTTT

V gene: TRBV28
J gene: TRBJ1-3
D gene: NA
clone size: NA
CDR3 protein: CASSLSWGPGNTIYF
CDR3 DNA: TGTGCCAGCAGTTTAAGCTGGGGGCCTGGAAACACCATATATTTT

V gene: TRBV2
J gene: TRBJ1-5
D gene: TRBD1
clone size: NA
CDR3 protein: CASSEAISDREGSNQPQHF
CDR3 DNA: TGTGCCAGCAGTGAAGCGATTAGCGACAGGGAAGGGAGCAATCAGCCCCAGCATTTT

V gene: TRBV19
J gene: TRBJ1-1
D gene: NA
clone size: NA
CDR3 protein: CASSYPVGTFF
CDR3 DNA: TGTGCCAGTAGTTACCCGGTCGGAACTTTCTTT

V gene: TRBV15
J gene: TRBJ1-6
D gene: NA
clone size: NA
CDR3 protein: CATSRRQGSAGRDSPLHF
CDR3 DNA: TGTGCCACCAGCCGCAGGCAGGGATCGGCAGGGCGGGATTCACCCCTCCACTTT

V gene: TRBV15
J gene: TRBJ1-2
D gene: TRBD1
clone size: NA
CDR3 protein: CATSNRTGGVYGYTF
CDR3 DNA: TGTGCCACCAGCAATAGGACAGGGGGCGTCTATGGCTACACCTTC

V gene: TRBV6-5
J gene: TRBJ2-1
D gene: NA
clone size: NA
CDR3 protein: CASSYWGVDNEQFF
CDR3 DNA: TGTGCCAGCAGTTACTGGGGGGTGGACAATGAGCAGTTCTTC

V gene: TRBV15
J gene: TRBJ2-4
D gene: NA
clone size: NA
CDR3 protein: CATSRDIGGKNIQYF
CDR3 DNA: TGTGCCACCAGCAGAGATATTGGGGGCAAAAACATTCAGTACTTC

V gene: TRBV12-5
J gene: TRBJ1-2
D gene: NA
clone size: NA
CDR3 protein: CASGRGSGRDYGYTF
CDR3 DNA: TGTGCTAGTGGTCGGGGGTCAGGGAGGGACTATGGCTACACCTTC

V gene: TRBV9
J gene: TRBJ2-5
D gene: NA
clone size: NA
CDR3 protein: CASSVAAGQETQYF
CDR3 DNA: TGTGCCAGCAGCGTAGCGGCAGGCCAAGAGACCCAGTACTTC

V gene: TRBV10-3
J gene: TRBJ2-7
D gene: TRBD2
clone size: NA
CDR3 protein: CATSRSSGGSYEQYF
CDR3 DNA: TGTGCCACGAGCCGCTCTAGCGGGGGATCCTACGAGCAGTACTTC

V gene: TRBV9
J gene: TRBJ1-2
D gene: TRBD1
clone size: NA
CDR3 protein: CASSVDRDRSLRDGYTF
CDR3 DNA: TGTGCCAGCAGCGTAGATCGGGACAGGAGTTTACGTGATGGCTACACCTTC

V gene: TRBV14
J gene: TRBJ2-7
D gene: NA
clone size: once
CDR3 protein: CASSHGSYEQYF
CDR3 DNA: TGTGCCAGCAGCCACGGTTCCTACGAGCAGTACTTC

V gene: TRBV4-3
J gene: TRBJ2-2
D gene: NA
clone size: NA
CDR3 protein: CASSQDWRGQGYGELFF
CDR3 DNA: TGCGCCAGCAGCCAAGATTGGAGGGGGCAAGGGTACGGGGAGCTGTTTTTT

V gene: TRBV7-3
J gene: TRBJ2-1
D gene: TRBD1
clone size: NA
CDR3 protein: CASSLVGGTGNNEQFF
CDR3 DNA: TGTGCCAGCAGCTTAGTTGGGGGGACAGGCAACAATGAGCAGTTCTTC

V gene: TRBV19
J gene: TRBJ2-1
D gene: NA
clone size: NA
CDR3 protein: CASSPSGGSYNEQFF
CDR3 DNA: TGTGCCAGTAGTCCCTCCGGGGGCTCCTACAATGAGCAGTTCTTC

V gene: TRBV7-2
J gene: TRBJ1-1
D gene: NA
clone size: NA
CDR3 protein: CASSFRDQWAEAFF
CDR3 DNA: TGTGCCAGCAGCTTCCGGGACCAGTGGGCTGAAGCTTTCTTT

V gene: TRBV25-1
J gene: TRBJ1-1
D gene: TRBD1
clone size: NA
CDR3 protein: CASSSATGRTEAFF
CDR3 DNA: TGTGCCAGCAGCAGTGCGACAGGGAGGACTGAAGCTTTCTTT

V gene: TRBV14
J gene: TRBJ2-5
D gene: TRBD1
clone size: NA
CDR3 protein: CASSELVGGQVSQYF
CDR3 DNA: TGTGCCAGCAGCGAACTAGTAGGGGGCCAAGTTTCCCAGTACTTC

V gene: TRBV28
J gene: TRBJ2-7
D gene: NA
clone size: NA
CDR3 protein: CASSPRGAREQYF
CDR3 DNA: TGTGCCAGCAGTCCAAGAGGGGCTCGAGAGCAGTACTTC

V gene: TRBV5-4
J gene: TRBJ2-3
D gene: TRBD2
clone size: NA
CDR3 protein: CASSLQAGTSTDTQYF
CDR3 DNA: TGTGCCAGCAGCCTACAAGCGGGAACTAGCACAGATACGCAGTATTTT

V gene: TRBV20-1
J gene: TRBJ2-5
D gene: TRBD1
clone size: NA
CDR3 protein: CSARTGGAQYF
CDR3 DNA: TGCAGTGCTAGGACAGGGGGGGCCCAGTACTTC

V gene: TRBV18
J gene: TRBJ2-5
D gene: NA
clone size: NA
CDR3 protein: CASSPTSIETQYF
CDR3 DNA: TGTGCCAGCTCACCAACTTCGATAGAGACCCAGTACTTC

V gene: TRBV25-1
J gene: TRBJ1-1
D gene: NA
clone size: NA
CDR3 protein: CASSTLGLTNTEAFF
CDR3 DNA: TGTGCCAGTTCCACTCTAGGCCTTACGAACACTGAAGCTTTCTTT

V gene: TRBV9
J gene: TRBJ1-3
D gene: NA
clone size: NA
CDR3 protein: CASSPPGTDGNTIYF
CDR3 DNA: TGTGCCAGCAGCCCACCAGGGACGGACGGAAACACCATATATTTT